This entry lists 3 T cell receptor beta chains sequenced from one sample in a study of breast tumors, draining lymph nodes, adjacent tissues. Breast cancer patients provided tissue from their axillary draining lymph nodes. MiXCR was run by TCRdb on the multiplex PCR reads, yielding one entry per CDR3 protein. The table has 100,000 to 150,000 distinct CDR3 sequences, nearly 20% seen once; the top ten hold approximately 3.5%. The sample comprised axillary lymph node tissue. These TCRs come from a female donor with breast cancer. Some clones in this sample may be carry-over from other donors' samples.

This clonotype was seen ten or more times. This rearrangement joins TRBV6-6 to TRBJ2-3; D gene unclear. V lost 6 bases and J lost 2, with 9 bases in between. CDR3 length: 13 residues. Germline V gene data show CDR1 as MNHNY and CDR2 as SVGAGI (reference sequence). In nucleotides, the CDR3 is TGTGCCAGCAGAATGAAGAACACAGATACGCAGTATTTT. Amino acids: CASRMKNTDTQYF.

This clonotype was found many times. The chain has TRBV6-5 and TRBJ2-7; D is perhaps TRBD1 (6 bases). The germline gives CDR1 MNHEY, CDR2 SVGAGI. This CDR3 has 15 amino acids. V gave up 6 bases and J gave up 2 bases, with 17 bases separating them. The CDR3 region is CASRVQGSPPYEQYF. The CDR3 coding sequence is TGTGCCAGCAGAGTTCAGGGGTCCCCCCCCTACGAGCAGTACTTC.

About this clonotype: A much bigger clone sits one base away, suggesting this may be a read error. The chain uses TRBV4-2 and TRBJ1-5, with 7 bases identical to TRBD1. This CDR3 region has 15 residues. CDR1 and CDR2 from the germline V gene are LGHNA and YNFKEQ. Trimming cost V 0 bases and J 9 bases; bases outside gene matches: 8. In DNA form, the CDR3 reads TGTGCCAGCAGCCAAGAAGAAGGACAGGACAGGCCCCAGCATTTT. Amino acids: CASSQEEGQDRPQHF.